These 8 T cell receptor beta chains were sequenced from one sample in a study of metastatic and nonmetastatic thyroid tumors (TCRdb year 2020). No treatment had been received by any patient before thyroid surgery. Library method: PCR. The sample was run on an Illumina HiSeq 4000. TCRdb redid the processing of the public reads, applying fastp at Q25 and MiXCR, and retained in-frame beta chains. This sample comprises under 75,000 clones, 15% to 20% of them detected only once. The ten largest clones take up roughly 12% of the sample. Sequencing used blood. Every receptor here comes from a female donor with papillary thyroid cancer or a benign thyroid nodule (not recorded which). Some clones in this sample may be carry-over from other donors' samples.

The rearrangement joins TRBV4-1 to TRBJ2-2, with 9 bases that match TRBD1. V shed 2 bases and J 7 bases; nucleotides not matched to a gene: 5. The CDR3 totals 15 residues. Germline CDR1 is MGHRA and CDR2 is YSYEKL. CDR3 nucleotide sequence: TGCGCCAGCAGCCAAAGGACAGGGGAAAACGGGGAGCTGTTTTTT. This encodes CASSQRTGENGELFF.

Here the CDR3 reads CASSLEPVNSYNEQFF. CDR3 nucleotide sequence: TGTGCCAGCAGCTTAGAACCGGTCAACTCCTACAATGAGCAGTTCTTC. The rearrangement uses TRBV11-2 and TRBJ2-1; D not resolved. The CDR3 runs 16 residues. V was pared by 0 bases and J by 0 bases, with 9 bases between. Germline values: CDR1 SGHAT, CDR2 FQNNGV.

This chain joins TRBV6-2 or TRBV6-3 and TRBJ1-5; no firm D call. This CDR3 contains 15 residues. From germline, CDR1 is MNHEY and CDR2 SVGEGT. V was shortened by 2 bases and J by 3 bases, with 11 bases between the two germline ends. The CDR3 protein is CASSYDRWNNQPQHF. DNA of the CDR3: TGTGCCAGCAGTTACGACCGCTGGAACAATCAGCCCCAGCATTTT.

The chain combines TRBV30 with TRBJ1-2; a weak D match, TRBD1 (5 bases). V was shortened by 2 bases and J by 8 bases, with 18 bases between the two germline ends. CDR3 size: 14 residues. CDR1 and CDR2 (germline): GTSNPN, SVGIG (reference sequence). The DNA for the CDR3 is TGTGCCTGGAGTATTCCGGGGGGTCTTGGAGGCTACACCTTC. Its protein is CAWSIPGGLGGYTF.

In the case of this clone: This may be a read error: a much more frequent sequence differs by one nucleotide. This rearrangement joins TRBV20-1 to TRBJ2-3; TRBD2 might be the D (5 bases). The CDR3 contains 15 residues. Germline assignment: CDR1 DFQATT and CDR2 SNEGSKA (reference sequence). V lost 5 bases, J lost 1 base, and 16 bases lay in between. CDR3 nucleotides: TGCAGTGCTCCCAGTCCGGGGATGGGCACAGATACGCAGTATTTT. Its protein product is CSAPSPGMGTDTQYF.

This clone has more than one count but fewer than ten. V and J are TRBV6-5 and TRBJ2-7; 8 positions agree with TRBD2. The ends lost 2 bases at V and 2 bases at J; junction bases unmatched: 11. The CDR3 spans 17 residues. Germline assignment: CDR1 MNHEY and CDR2 SVGAGI. The CDR3 sequence: CASSYEAGGGGPYEQYF. CDR3 DNA: TGTGCCAGCAGTTACGAAGCCGGGGGGGGAGGGCCCTACGAGCAGTACTTC.

In its sample, this clone was seen many times. The rearrangement links TRBV10-1 to TRBJ2-2; D remains unclear. Germline lookup yields CDR1 WNHNN and CDR2 SYGVQD (reference sequence). V lost 3 bases to trimming and J lost 2 bases, with 1 base between them. The CDR3 has 12 amino acids. Here the CDR3 DNA reads TGCGCCAGCAGTGATAACACCGGGGAGCTGTTTTTT. It encodes CASSDNTGELFF.

As regards this clone: Relative to the germline gene, one junction end is altered; a read error may explain this. The chain carries TRBV2 and TRBJ2-7, with no clear D. This CDR3 comprises 11 residues. The germline V gene has CDR1 SNHLY and CDR2 FYNNEI. CDR3 in DNA: TGTGCCAGCAAATCCTCCTATGAGCAGTACTTC. Its translation: CASKSSYEQYF.